This T cell receptor (beta chain) was sequenced in a study of cytomegalovirus exposure and HLA in healthy donors. Assay: immunoSEQ multiplex PCR; the TCRdb copy retains only in-frame clones and omits some. The sample holds about 350,000 clones, 87% seen once. The length of the CDR3 is 13 residues. The germline V gene has CDR1 SGHVS and CDR2 FNYEAQ. Deletions cut 5 bases from V and 6 bases from J, with 13 bases between. This TCR was sampled from a woman under 40 in good health and CMV-seropositive. This sequence joins TRBV7-6 and TRBJ1-2; D remains unclear. The sequencing sample was made of PBMCs. The CDR3 DNA follows: TGTGCCAGCAGCCCCCGCGTAGCTGATGGCTACACCTTC. Amino acid sequence: CASSPRVADGYTF.